This T cell receptor beta chain came from a study of T cell repertoires in cytomegalovirus infection. The germline gives CDR1 SGHDT, CDR2 YYEEEE. V lost 1 base to trimming and J lost 1 base, with 12 bases between them. The length of the CDR3 is 16 residues. Regarding this clonotype: Its antigen is unknown.

TCRdb re-derived calls from the reads in MiXCR, one entry per CDR3 protein. The sample has hundreds of thousands of distinct CDR3 sequences, under 55% seen once. The chain combines TRBV5-6 with TRBJ1-3; no reliable D call. Sequenced here: cultured PBMCs, sampled from culture after CMV antigen stimulation. The TCR was taken from a human donor in good health (CMV status not recorded). Some clones in this sample may be carry-over from other donors' samples. This CDR3 is CASSLLSPASGNTIYF. CDR3 DNA: TGTGCCAGCAGCTTGTTATCCCCCGCATCTGGAAACACCATATATTTT.